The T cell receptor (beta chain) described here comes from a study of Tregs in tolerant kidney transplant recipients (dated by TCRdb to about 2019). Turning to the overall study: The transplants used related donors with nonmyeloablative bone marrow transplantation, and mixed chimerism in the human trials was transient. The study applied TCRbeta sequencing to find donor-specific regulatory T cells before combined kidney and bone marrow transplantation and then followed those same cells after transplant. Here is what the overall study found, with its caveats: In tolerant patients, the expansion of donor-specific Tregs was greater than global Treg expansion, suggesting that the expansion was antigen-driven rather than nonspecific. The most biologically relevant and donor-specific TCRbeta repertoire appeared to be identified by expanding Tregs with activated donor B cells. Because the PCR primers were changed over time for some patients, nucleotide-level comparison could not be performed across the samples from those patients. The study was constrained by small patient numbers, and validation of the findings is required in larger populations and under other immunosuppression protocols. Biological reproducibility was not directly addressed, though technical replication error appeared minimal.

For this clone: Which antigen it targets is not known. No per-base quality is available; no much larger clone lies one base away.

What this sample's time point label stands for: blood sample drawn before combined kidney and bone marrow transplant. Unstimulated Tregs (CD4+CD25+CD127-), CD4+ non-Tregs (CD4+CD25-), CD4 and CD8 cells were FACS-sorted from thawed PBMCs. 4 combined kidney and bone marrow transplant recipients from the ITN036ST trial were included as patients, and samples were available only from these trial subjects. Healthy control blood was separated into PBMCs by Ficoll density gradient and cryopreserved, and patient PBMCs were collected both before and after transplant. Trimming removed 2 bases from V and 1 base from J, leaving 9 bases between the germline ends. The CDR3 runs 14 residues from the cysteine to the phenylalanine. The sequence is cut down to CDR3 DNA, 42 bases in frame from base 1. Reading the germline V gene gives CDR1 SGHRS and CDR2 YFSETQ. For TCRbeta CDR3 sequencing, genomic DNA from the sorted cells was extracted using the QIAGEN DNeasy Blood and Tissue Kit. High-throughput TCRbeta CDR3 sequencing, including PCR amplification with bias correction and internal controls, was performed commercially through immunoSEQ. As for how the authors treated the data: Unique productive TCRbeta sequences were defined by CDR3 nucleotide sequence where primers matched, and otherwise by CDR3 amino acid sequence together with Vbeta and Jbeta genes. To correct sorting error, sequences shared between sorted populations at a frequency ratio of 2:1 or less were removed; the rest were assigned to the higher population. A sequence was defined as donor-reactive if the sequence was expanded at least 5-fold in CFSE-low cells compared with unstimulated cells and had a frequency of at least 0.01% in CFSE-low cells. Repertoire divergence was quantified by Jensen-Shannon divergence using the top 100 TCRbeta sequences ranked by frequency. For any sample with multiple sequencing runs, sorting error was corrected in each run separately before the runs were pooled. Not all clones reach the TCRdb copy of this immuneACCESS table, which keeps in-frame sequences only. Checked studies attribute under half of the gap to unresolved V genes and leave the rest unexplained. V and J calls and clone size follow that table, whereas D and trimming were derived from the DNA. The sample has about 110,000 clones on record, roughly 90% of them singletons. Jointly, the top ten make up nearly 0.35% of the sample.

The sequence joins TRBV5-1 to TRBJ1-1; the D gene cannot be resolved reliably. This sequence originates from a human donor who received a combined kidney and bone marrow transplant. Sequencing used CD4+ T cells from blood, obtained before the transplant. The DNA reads TGCGCCAGCAGCTTCTCTTTTCGGAACACTGAAGCTTTCTTT. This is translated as CASSFSFRNTEAFF.